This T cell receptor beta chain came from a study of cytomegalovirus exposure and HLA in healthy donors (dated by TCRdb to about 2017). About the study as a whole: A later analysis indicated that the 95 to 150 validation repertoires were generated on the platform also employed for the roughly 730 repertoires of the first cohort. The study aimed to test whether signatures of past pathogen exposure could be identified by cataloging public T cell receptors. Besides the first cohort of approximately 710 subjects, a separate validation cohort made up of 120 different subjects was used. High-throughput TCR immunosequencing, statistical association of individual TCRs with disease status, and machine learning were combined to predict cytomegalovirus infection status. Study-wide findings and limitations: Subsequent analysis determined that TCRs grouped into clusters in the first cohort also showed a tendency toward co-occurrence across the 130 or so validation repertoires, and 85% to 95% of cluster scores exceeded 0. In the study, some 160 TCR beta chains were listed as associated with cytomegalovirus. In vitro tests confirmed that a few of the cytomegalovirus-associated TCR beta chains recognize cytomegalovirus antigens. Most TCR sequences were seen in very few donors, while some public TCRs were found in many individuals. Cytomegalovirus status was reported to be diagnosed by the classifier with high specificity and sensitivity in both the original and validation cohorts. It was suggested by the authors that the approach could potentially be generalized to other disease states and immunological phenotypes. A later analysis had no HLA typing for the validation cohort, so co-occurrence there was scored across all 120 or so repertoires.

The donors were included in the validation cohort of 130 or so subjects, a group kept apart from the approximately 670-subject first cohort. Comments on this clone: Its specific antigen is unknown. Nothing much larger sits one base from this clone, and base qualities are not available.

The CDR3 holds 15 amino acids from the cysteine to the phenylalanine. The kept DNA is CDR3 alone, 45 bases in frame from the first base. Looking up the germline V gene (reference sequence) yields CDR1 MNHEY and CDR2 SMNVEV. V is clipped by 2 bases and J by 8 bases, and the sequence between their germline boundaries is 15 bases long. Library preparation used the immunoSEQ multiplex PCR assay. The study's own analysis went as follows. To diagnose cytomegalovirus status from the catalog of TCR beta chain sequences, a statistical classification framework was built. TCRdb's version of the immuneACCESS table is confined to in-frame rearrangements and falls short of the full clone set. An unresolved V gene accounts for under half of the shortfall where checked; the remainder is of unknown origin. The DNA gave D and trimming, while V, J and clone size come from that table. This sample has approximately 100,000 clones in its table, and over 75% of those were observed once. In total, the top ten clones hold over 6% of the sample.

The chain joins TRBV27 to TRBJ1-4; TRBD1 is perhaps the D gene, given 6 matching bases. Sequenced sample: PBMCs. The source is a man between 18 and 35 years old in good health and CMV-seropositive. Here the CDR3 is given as CASSLGAGAGEKLFF. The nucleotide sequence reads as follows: TGTGCCAGCAGTTTAGGGGCAGGGGCAGGGGAAAAACTGTTTTTT.